These T cell receptor beta chains were read from a single sample in a study of OX40 agonist ivuxolimab in advanced cancers. TCRdb's copy holds only in-frame clones and misses some; the assay was immunoSEQ multiplex PCR. The sample has 55,000 to 90,000 clones; around 83% are singletons. This specimen was CD4+ or CD8+ T cells sorted from blood, taken in a trial of the OX40 agonist ivuxolimab. These receptor sequences come from an adult with an advanced solid tumor such as melanoma, head and neck, liver or kidney cancer. The CDR3 runs from the conserved cysteine through the conserved F or W. D genes are given only for firm matches. Size is stated for part of the rows, as once, few or many counts, or as a class when the clone is expanded.

d_call	j_call	clone_size	v_call	cdr3_aa	cdr3_nt
-	TRBJ2-1	-	TRBV7-2	CASSPDRGTERRFF	TGTGCCAGCAGCCCGGACCGGGGGACCGAGAGGCGGTTCTTC
-	TRBJ2-6	-	TRBV27	CASSIGRSGANVLTF	TGTGCCAGCAGCATAGGGAGGTCTGGGGCCAACGTCCTGACTTTC
TRBD1	TRBJ2-1	few	TRBV19	CASSRTGAGEWNEQFF	TGTGCCAGTAGTCGGACAGGGGCTGGTGAGTGGAATGAGCAGTTCTTC
TRBD2	TRBJ2-3	-	TRBV5-4	CASSPLTLAGGSDTQYF	TGTGCCAGCAGCCCCCTGACTCTAGCGGGAGGATCGGATACGCAGTATTTT
TRBD2	TRBJ2-1	-	TRBV30	CAWSAGLAGGPVEQFF	TGTGCCTGGAGTGCCGGACTAGCGGGAGGGCCAGTTGAGCAGTTCTTC
-	TRBJ2-3	-	TRBV6-5	CASSPDRYTQYF	TGTGCCAGCAGCCCGGACCGTTATACGCAGTATTTT
TRBD1	TRBJ2-2	once	TRBV25-1	CASRGTGDTGELFF	TGTGCCAGCAGAGGAACAGGGGACACCGGGGAGCTGTTTTTT
-	TRBJ2-3	once	TRBV5-1	CASSLYNTDTQYF	TGCGCCAGCAGCTTATATAACACAGATACGCAGTATTTT
TRBD1	TRBJ1-2	-	TRBV19	CASRRTGGRGYTF	TGTGCCAGTAGGAGGACAGGGGGTCGTGGCTACACCTTC
TRBD1	TRBJ1-2	-	TRBV28	CASSRTGFDYGYTF	TGTGCCAGCAGTAGGACAGGGTTTGACTATGGCTACACCTTC
-	TRBJ1-2	-	TRBV5-4	CASSLDRFYGYTF	TGTGCCAGCAGCTTAGACAGGTTCTATGGCTACACCTTC
-	TRBJ2-7	-	TRBV29-1	CSGGTGIYEQYF	TGCAGCGGAGGGACCGGGATCTACGAGCAGTACTTC
-	TRBJ1-2	-	TRBV2	CASNTWEGGGYTF	TGTGCCAGCAATACCTGGGAGGGGGGTGGCTACACCTTC
-	TRBJ1-4	-	TRBV9	CASSRANGDGINEKLFF	TGTGCCAGCAGCCGAGCAAATGGGGACGGAATTAATGAAAAACTGTTTTTT
TRBD2	TRBJ2-1	-	TRBV6-6	CASGPNGGAYEQFF	TGTGCCAGCGGTCCCAACGGGGGGGCATATGAGCAGTTCTTC
-	TRBJ1-6	-	TRBV6-1	CASSERAGDSPLHF	TGTGCCAGCAGTGAAAGGGCAGGGGATTCACCCCTCCACTTT
TRBD2	TRBJ2-2	-	TRBV4-3	CASSQDVGSGTITGELFF	TGCGCCAGCAGCCAAGATGTAGGTAGCGGGACGATCACCGGGGAGCTGTTTTTT
-	TRBJ1-2	-	TRBV5-4	CASSFGRGANYGYTF	TGTGCCAGCAGCTTCGGGAGGGGAGCTAACTATGGCTACACCTTC
-	TRBJ1-5	-	TRBV7-8	CASSLESVWGAGNQPQHF	TGTGCCAGCAGCTTAGAGTCGGTTTGGGGGGCCGGCAATCAGCCCCAGCATTTT
-	TRBJ2-2	-	TRBV5-1	CASSLVGQGVGGELFF	TGCGCCAGCAGCTTGGTTGGTCAGGGAGTAGGCGGGGAGCTGTTTTTT
-	TRBJ2-7	-	TRBV18	CASSPVTGGAYEQYF	TGTGCCAGCTCACCAGTTACAGGAGGTGCCTACGAGCAGTACTTC
-	TRBJ1-2	-	TRBV2	CASRISQQNYGYTF	TGTGCCAGCAGGATAAGTCAACAGAACTATGGCTACACCTTC
-	TRBJ1-6	few	TRBV5-1	CASRQGMGNSPLHF	TGCGCCAGCAGACAGGGTATGGGAAATTCACCCCTCCACTTT
-	TRBJ2-7	-	TRBV30	CAWSTGRAYEQYF	TGTGCCTGGAGTACGGGTAGGGCCTACGAGCAGTACTTC
-	TRBJ1-4	once	TRBV6-1	CASRSDTWGEKLFF	TGTGCCAGCAGATCAGACACATGGGGTGAAAAACTGTTTTTT
TRBD1	TRBJ1-5	-	TRBV6-5	CASSYGTGIQPQHF	TGTGCCAGCAGTTACGGGACAGGCATCCAGCCCCAGCATTTT
-	TRBJ2-5	-	TRBV27	CASSSGRRETQYF	TGTGCCAGCAGTTCGGGGCGTCGGGAGACCCAGTACTTC
-	TRBJ2-2	few	TRBV7-8	CASSFKRASAGELFF	TGTGCCAGCAGCTTCAAGCGGGCGTCAGCCGGGGAGCTGTTTTTT
-	TRBJ1-1	few	TRBV2	CASSLESEAFF	TGTGCCAGCAGTCTCGAGAGTGAAGCTTTCTTT
-	TRBJ2-3	once	TRBV23-1	CASSQSRETGASTDTQYF	TGCGCCAGCAGTCAATCGCGGGAGACAGGGGCTTCAACAGATACGCAGTATTTT
TRBD1	TRBJ2-1	-	TRBV5-1	CASSTGFQSYNEQFF	TGCGCCAGTTCGACAGGGTTTCAATCCTACAATGAGCAGTTCTTC
-	TRBJ1-1	-	TRBV5-1	CASSLTAGETEAFF	TGCGCCAGCAGCTTGACGGCAGGGGAAACTGAAGCTTTCTTT
-	TRBJ2-7	-	TRBV5-6	CGQVNYEQYF	TGTGGACAGGTGAACTACGAGCAGTACTTC
-	TRBJ2-2	-	TRBV5-4	CASSLRVEPRAGELFF	TGTGCCAGCAGCTTGCGAGTGGAACCCCGAGCCGGGGAGCTGTTTTTT
-	TRBJ2-1	-	TRBV5-4	CASSLINNEQFF	TGTGCCAGCAGCTTGATCAACAATGAGCAGTTCTTC
TRBD1	TRBJ2-7	-	TRBV7-3	CASSLTGTGTYEQYF	TGTGCCAGCAGCCTCACCGGGACAGGGACATACGAGCAGTACTTC
TRBD1	TRBJ1-6	once	TRBV5-1	CASSLGWDRGYSPLHF	TGCGCCAGCAGCTTGGGGTGGGACAGGGGTTATTCACCCCTCCATTTT
-	TRBJ1-4	few	TRBV18	CASSPRRQLNEKLFF	TGTGCCAGCTCACCTCGGAGACAGTTGAATGAAAAACTGTTTTTT
-	TRBJ2-5	-	TRBV6-6	CASRRGAQETQYF	TGTGCCAGCAGGAGGGGGGCCCAAGAGACCCAGTACTTC
-	TRBJ1-2	-	TRBV2	CASSFRGGYTF	TGTGCCAGCAGCTTCCGGGGAGGCTACACCTTC
TRBD1	TRBJ1-1	-	TRBV13	CASSRGQGNTEAFF	TGTGCCAGCAGCCGCGGACAGGGGAACACTGAAGCTTTCTTT
-	TRBJ1-6	-	TRBV5-1	CASSLDNGGAGNSPLHF	TGCGCCAGCAGCTTGGATAATGGGGGGGCTGGTAATTCACCCCTCCACTTT
TRBD2	TRBJ2-3	-	TRBV19	CASRILAGETDTQYF	TGTGCCAGTAGGATCTTAGCGGGAGAAACAGATACGCAGTATTTT
-	TRBJ2-1	-	TRBV28	CASSRGGSFYEQFF	TGTGCCAGCAGCCGCGGCGGCAGTTTCTATGAGCAGTTCTTC
-	TRBJ1-5	-	TRBV7-9	CASSLGYGGEGNQPQHF	TGTGCCAGCAGCTTAGGTTATGGCGGAGAGGGCAATCAGCCCCAGCATTTT
TRBD1	TRBJ2-2	-	TRBV6-1	CASLYRGRTGELFF	TGTGCCAGCCTATACAGGGGGCGAACCGGGGAGCTGTTTTTT
-	TRBJ1-5	-	TRBV27	CASSPQRGSINQPQHF	TGTGCCAGCAGTCCCCAAAGGGGGTCGATCAATCAGCCCCAGCATTTT
-	TRBJ1-2	-	TRBV2	CASSERTYGYTF	TGTGCCAGCAGTGAACGGACATATGGCTACACCTTC
-	TRBJ1-2	-	TRBV28	CASMTVDNYGYTF	TGTGCCAGCATGACAGTGGACAACTATGGCTACACCTTC
TRBD1	TRBJ1-4	once	TRBV7-9	CASSGDRVYEKLFF	TGTGCCAGCAGCGGGGACAGGGTTTATGAAAAACTGTTTTTT
-	TRBJ1-2	-	TRBV6-5	CASSYAGADGYTF	TGTGCCAGCAGTTACGCGGGGGCGGATGGCTACACCTTC
-	TRBJ1-4	-	TRBV5-1	CASSFYRLGGINEKLFF	TGCGCCAGCAGCTTTTATCGACTTGGAGGGATTAATGAAAAACTGTTTTTT
TRBD2	TRBJ2-1	-	TRBV7-3	CASSFLAGGNEQFF	TGTGCCAGCAGCTTCCTAGCGGGAGGTAATGAGCAGTTCTTC
-	TRBJ1-4	-	TRBV19	CASSPLGEKLFF	TGTGCCAGTAGCCCTTTGGGTGAAAAACTGTTTTTT
TRBD1	TRBJ1-6	-	TRBV19	CASSINTGGNSPLHF	TGTGCCAGTAGTATAAATACAGGGGGAAATTCACCCCTCCACTTT
TRBD1	TRBJ1-2	-	TRBV19	CASSVDRVGGYTF	TGTGCCAGTAGTGTCGACAGGGTGGGAGGCTACACCTTC